A single TCR beta chain is shown here with its context. The entry originates in a study of beta chain features in type 1 diabetes. The CDR3 spans 14 residues. The V end lost 0 bases, the J end lost 8 bases, and 14 bases lay between the germline ends. The germline CDR1 and CDR2 sequences are SGHRS and YFSETQ. Of the isolated RNA, all was reverse transcribed, and so the sequenced material was expressed TCRB transcripts. Using immunoSEQ multiplex PCR, the repertoire was profiled, and TCRdb retains in-frame clones only, with some absent. The sample includes around 330,000 clones, about 10% of them seen just once.

This sequence was found in a woman aged 25 to 39 in good health. This sequence joins TRBV5-1 and TRBJ1-2, with D possibly TRBD1 on 6 matching bases. The sequencing input was naive CD4+ T cells from blood. CDR3 bases: TGCGCCAGCAGCTTGGAGAGGGGGGGTTCCGGCTACACCTTC. Its protein is CASSLERGGSGYTF.